This T cell receptor beta chain was captured in a study of control samples from healthy donors and cancer patients. Germline CDR1 KGHDR, CDR2 SFDVKD. The germline V and J ends were trimmed by 5 bases and 3 bases, with 10 bases remaining between them. The CDR3 is made up of 13 amino acids. Clones were read by immunoSEQ multiplex PCR, and TCRdb kept only the in-frame ones, dropping some. The sample lists tens of thousands of clones; approximately 84% were seen once. The origin of this receptor is a man in his 70s with lung cancer. Sequencing input: PBMCs. This chain connects TRBV24-1 to TRBJ2-7; D possibly corresponds to TRBD1 (6 bases). The CDR3: CATSAGTYYEQYF. Here the CDR3 DNA reads TGTGCCACCAGTGCCGGGACATACTACGAGCAGTACTTC.